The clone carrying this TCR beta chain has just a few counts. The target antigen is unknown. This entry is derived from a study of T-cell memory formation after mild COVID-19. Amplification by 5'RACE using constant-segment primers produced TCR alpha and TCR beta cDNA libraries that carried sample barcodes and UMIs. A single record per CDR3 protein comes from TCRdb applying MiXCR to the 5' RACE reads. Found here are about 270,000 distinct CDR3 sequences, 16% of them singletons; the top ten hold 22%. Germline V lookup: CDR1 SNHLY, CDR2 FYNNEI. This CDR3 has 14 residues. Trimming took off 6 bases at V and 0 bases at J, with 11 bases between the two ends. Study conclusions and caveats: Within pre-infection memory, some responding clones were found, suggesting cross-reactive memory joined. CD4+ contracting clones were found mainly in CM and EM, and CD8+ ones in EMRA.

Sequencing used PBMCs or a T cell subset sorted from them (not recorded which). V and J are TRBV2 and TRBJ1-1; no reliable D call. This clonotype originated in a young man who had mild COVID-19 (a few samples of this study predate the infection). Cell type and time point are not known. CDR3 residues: CASRGSDMNTEAFF. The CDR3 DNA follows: TGTGCCAGCAGAGGCAGTGACATGAACACTGAAGCTTTCTTT.